The next 2 T cell receptor beta chains were all read from a single sample in a study of neoadjuvant anti-PD-1 for oral cavity cancer (dated by TCRdb to about 2021). Library method: the immunoSEQ multiplex PCR assay. Sourced from immuneACCESS, this table was stored by TCRdb with only in-frame sequences that have V and J called. A share of the clones is absent; for the studies checked, an unresolved V gene accounts for under half, and the remainder has no known explanation. Here the sample has approximately 7,700 clones; around 50% occur a single time. The top ten clonotypes cover around 10% of the sample. Read against the paper, the sample's time point label means: before neoadjuvant nivolumab. The specimen was tumor tissue, collected before nivolumab (anti-PD-1) treatment. These receptors all stem from a person between 35 and 79 years old with oral cavity squamous cell carcinoma.

In its sample, this clone was seen a few times. V and J are TRBV27 and TRBJ1-1, with D possibly being TRBD1 (6 bases). CDR3 length: 13 amino acids. The V end was cut by 8 bases, the J end by 7 bases, with 17 bases between. From germline, CDR1 is MNHEY and CDR2 SMNVEV (reference sequence). The CDR3 coding sequence is TGTGCCAGCGACTCAGGGGCTGGAGGTGAAGCTTTCTTT. Its translation: CASDSGAGGEAFF.

The rearrangement links TRBV28 to TRBJ2-3; D possibly corresponds to TRBD2 (5 bases). CDR1 is MDHEN and CDR2 is SYDVKM in the germline V gene. V was clipped by 3 bases and J by 1 base, with 8 bases between them. The CDR3 has 14 amino acids. CDR3 DNA: TGTGCCAGCAGTTTTCTTAGCGGCACAGATACGCAGTATTTT. It yields the protein CASSFLSGTDTQYF.